This T cell receptor beta chain was found in a study of neoadjuvant nivolumab and ipilimumab in lung cancer. TCRdb keeps only in-frame clones here, not all; method: immunoSEQ multiplex PCR. The table has around 7,500 clones, roughly four fifths seen once. This CDR3 has 15 amino acids. Germline V lookup: CDR1 SEHNR, CDR2 FQNEAQ (reference sequence). The junction had 11 bases not matched to a gene; V was cut back by 5 bases and J by 5 bases. This clone appeared a single time. The source of this sequence is an adult with non-small cell lung cancer. The sample in question was tumor tissue, obtained after neoadjuvant nivolumab, alone or with ipilimumab, at or shortly before surgery. This chain links TRBV7-9 with TRBJ2-7; 8 bases fit TRBD1. The CDR3 coding sequence is TGTGCCAGCAGCCCAACGACAGGGGCAATGAACGAGCAGTACTTC. It specifies CASSPTTGAMNEQYF.